A single sample is the source of the 32 T cell receptor beta chains below, sequenced in a study of cytomegalovirus exposure and HLA in healthy donors. The method was immunoSEQ multiplex PCR; TCRdb's version includes in-frame clones alone and lacks a portion of them. Of around 130,000 clones in the sample, about nine tenths were seen once. Sequencing was done on a sample of PBMCs. The receptors here all came from a man aged 25 to 40 in good health and CMV-seronegative.

This clone was seen a few times. The rearrangement uses TRBV7-9 and TRBJ2-7; 7 nucleotides match TRBD2. Per the germline V gene, CDR1 is SEHNR and CDR2 is FQNEAQ (reference sequence). The CDR3 extends over 14 amino acids. Trimming cost V 3 bases and J 6 bases; bases outside gene matches: 8. This CDR3 is CASSFMGEGSEQYF. In DNA, the CDR3 is TGTGCCAGCAGCTTTATGGGGGAGGGAAGCGAGCAGTACTTC.

This sequence joins TRBV27 and TRBJ2-3, with 9 bases matching TRBD1. Germline CDR1 is MNHEY and CDR2 is SMNVEV (reference sequence). V was clipped by 4 bases and J by 4 bases; unmatched bases: 6. CDR3 length: 15 residues. As DNA, the CDR3 is TGTGCCAGCAGTTGGGGACAGGGATGGGCAGATACGCAGTATTTT. Protein sequence: CASSWGQGWADTQYF.

The rearrangement joins TRBV4-2 to TRBJ2-7, with a tentative D call TRBD2 (7 bases). Germline loops: CDR1 LGHNA, CDR2 YNFKEQ. The CDR3 has 14 amino acids. The germline V and J ends were trimmed by 1 base and 6 bases, with 13 bases remaining between them. The CDR3 nucleotides are TGTGCCAGCAGCCAAGCCGGGGGGCCTATCGAGCAGTACTTC. Residues: CASSQAGGPIEQYF.

The gene calls are TRBV30 and TRBJ1-6; D is perhaps TRBD1 (6 bases). The CDR3 is made up of 15 amino acids. Per germline, CDR1 GTSNPN and CDR2 SVGIG (reference sequence). Trimming removed 0 bases at V and 8 bases at J, with 14 bases between. The CDR3 loop is CAWSVRTGTDSPLHF. As DNA, the CDR3 is TGTGCCTGGAGTGTACGTACAGGGACGGATTCACCCCTCCACTTT.

With respect to this clone: This specimen includes other DNA sequences encoding the same CDR3. CDR3 nucleotide sequence: TGCGCCAGCAGCTTCCACCAGGGTCTTGACACCTACGAGCAGTACTTC. It translates to CASSFHQGLDTYEQYF. The chain carries TRBV4-1 and TRBJ2-7; tentatively, D is TRBD1 (5 bases). Trimming removed 5 bases from V and 2 bases from J, with 19 bases in between. Germline lookup yields CDR1 MGHRA and CDR2 YSYEKL. The CDR3 runs to 16 residues.

This chain links TRBV5-5 with TRBJ2-3; D remains unclear. This CDR3 region has 14 residues. Germline loops: CDR1 SGHKS, CDR2 YYEKEE (reference sequence). V lost 4 bases to trimming and J lost 0 bases, with 9 bases between them. The CDR3, as DNA: TGTGCCAGCAGCAGCGATGGGAGCACAGATACGCAGTATTTT. This gives the protein CASSSDGSTDTQYF.

This clone appeared once. The chain is built from TRBV6-5 and TRBJ2-7; a weak D match, TRBD1 (5 bases). This CDR3 comprises 12 residues. CDR1 is MNHEY and CDR2 is SVGAGI in the germline V gene. V lost 6 bases and J 2 bases, leaving 8 bases between the germline ends. The CDR3 DNA reads TGTGCCAGCAGGGACATAGCCTACGAGCAGTACTTC. This sequence encodes CASRDIAYEQYF.

V and J are TRBV5-1 and TRBJ2-1, with 9 bases identical to TRBD2. V lost 2 bases, J lost 0 bases, and 3 bases stayed unmatched. CDR1 is SGHRS and CDR2 is YFSETQ in the germline V gene. CDR3 length: 16 residues. DNA for the CDR3: TGCGCCAGCAGCTTCCTAGCGGGGACCTCCTACAATGAGCAGTTCTTC. Translated, it gives CASSFLAGTSYNEQFF. The full variable domain, its missing parts supplied by reference TRBV5-1 and TRBJ2-1, is KAGVTQTPRYLIKTRGQQVTLSCSPISGHRSVSWYQQTPGQGLQFLFEYFSETQRNKGNFPGRFSGRQFSNSRSEMNVSTLELGDSALYLCASSFLAGTSYNEQFFGPGTRLTVL.

The rearrangement links TRBV14 to TRBJ2-7; D is ambiguous. Between the trimmed V and J ends, which lost 5 bases and 3 bases, there was a span of 5 bases. CDR1 is SGHDN, CDR2 FVKESK, per germline. CDR3 length: 11 residues. The CDR3 DNA reads as TGTGCCAGCAGCGAGAGCTACGAGCAGTACTTC. Translating gives CASSESYEQYF.

This chain joins TRBV2 and TRBJ2-2, with a weak D call TRBD2 (6 bases). The V end was cut by 10 bases, the J end by 2 bases, with 17 bases between. The CDR3 extends over 15 amino acids. CDR1 is SNHLY, CDR2 FYNNEI, per germline. The DNA for the CDR3 is TGTGCCACCTCTGGGGTAGCGGCCAACACCGGGGAGCTGTTTTTT. Translation gives CATSGVAANTGELFF.

The rearrangement uses TRBV19 and TRBJ2-7, with 7 bases that match TRBD1. The CDR3 covers 14 residues. Germline CDR1 reads LNHDA; CDR2 reads SQIVND (reference sequence). V trimming: 4 bases; J trimming: 1 base; junction bases outside the gene matches: 4. In DNA, the CDR3 is TGTGCCAGTAGTAAGGGGGCAGGGTCCTACGAGCAGTACTTC. Protein product: CASSKGAGSYEQYF.

V is TRBV5-4 and J is TRBJ2-2; no firm D call. Trimming removed 0 bases at V and 4 bases at J, with 13 bases between. Germline-derived CDR1 and CDR2 are SGHNT and YYREEE (reference sequence). The CDR3 has 16 amino acids. CDR3 sequence reads: CASSLASGPGTGELFF. CDR3 in DNA: TGTGCCAGCAGCTTGGCCTCTGGGCCCGGCACCGGGGAGCTGTTTTTT.

The chain couples TRBV6-1 to TRBJ1-1; TRBD1 aligns across 9 bases. Germline assignment: CDR1 MNHNS and CDR2 SASEGT. The CDR3 totals 15 residues. V lost 6 bases, J lost 0 bases, and 5 bases stayed unmatched. CDR3 sequence reads: CASSRQGELNTEAFF. CDR3 DNA: TGTGCCAGCAGCCGACAGGGGGAACTGAACACTGAAGCTTTCTTT.

This clone appeared a single time. V usage is TRBV11-2 and J usage is TRBJ2-1, with 10 positions matching TRBD2. V was clipped by 5 bases and J by 8 bases; unmatched bases: 12. CDR1 SGHAT and CDR2 FQNNGV come from the germline V gene. This CDR3 comprises 16 residues. CDR3 protein: CASSPSGLAGVDEQFF. In nucleotides, the CDR3 is TGTGCCAGCAGCCCCTCAGGGCTAGCGGGAGTCGATGAGCAGTTCTTC.

This chain connects TRBV30 to TRBJ2-1, with D possibly TRBD2 on 6 matching bases. Trimming shortened V by 0 bases and J by 4 bases, and 10 bases separated the two germline ends. This CDR3 has 14 amino acids. CDR1 is GTSNPN and CDR2 is SVGIG in the germline V gene (reference sequence). The CDR3 loop is CAWSVLGGYNEQFF. CDR3 bases: TGTGCCTGGAGTGTACTGGGGGGATACAATGAGCAGTTCTTC.

The chain carries TRBV11-2 and TRBJ2-7; 10 bases line up with TRBD1. CDR3 length: 16 amino acids. After removal of 5 bases from V and 3 bases from J, the junction contained 10 bases not matched to a gene. The germline V gene encodes CDR1 SGHAT and CDR2 FQNNGV. Written as DNA, the CDR3 is TGTGCCAGCAGCCCACTTTGGGACAGGGGTTACTACGAGCAGTACTTC. Amino acids: CASSPLWDRGYYEQYF.

V gene TRBV4-1 combines with J gene TRBJ1-2; 8 bases line up with TRBD1. CDR1 and CDR2 (germline): MGHRA, YSYEKL. The CDR3 sequence is 14 residues long. J lost 3 bases, V lost 2 bases, and 2 bases had no gene match. The CDR3 here is CASSQTQGDYGYTF. The CDR3 nucleotides are TGCGCCAGCAGCCAAACACAGGGGGACTATGGCTACACCTTC.

The rearrangement uses TRBV29-1 and TRBJ1-2, with TRBD1 identical over 8 bases. In germline, CDR1 is SQVTM, CDR2 ANQGSEA. V was clipped by 6 bases and J by 5 bases; unmatched bases: 11. This CDR3 has 14 residues. As DNA, the CDR3 is TGCAGCGTCGGATCAGGGGGCGCTTATTATGGCTACACCTTC. The encoded protein is CSVGSGGAYYGYTF.

With regard to this clone: Other DNA sequences of this sample code for an identical CDR3. The CDR3 bases are TGTGCCAGCAGCTTGGGCGGGAGTTCCTACAATGAGCAGTTCTTC. This sequence encodes CASSLGGSSYNEQFF. The chain links TRBV5-4 to TRBJ2-1; 7 bases map to TRBD2. CDR1 and CDR2 (germline): SGHNT, YYREEE (reference sequence). J gave up 1 base and V 0 bases, and 1 base lay outside the gene matches. The CDR3 length is 15 residues.

This chain uses TRBV2 with TRBJ2-7, with 9 bases aligning to TRBD1. The germline CDR1 and CDR2 sequences are SNHLY and FYNNEI. J lost 4 bases, V lost 6 bases, and 4 bases had no gene match. The CDR3 has 13 residues. CDR3 region: CASRGQGQYEQYF. Here the CDR3 DNA reads TGTGCCAGCAGGGGACAGGGCCAGTACGAGCAGTACTTC. Using reference TRBV2 and TRBJ2-7 for the parts outside the CDR3, the full variable domain is EPEVTQTPSHQVTQMGQEVILRCVPISNHLYFYWYRQILGQKVEFLVSFYNNEISEKSEIFDDQFSVERPDGSNFTLKIRSTKLEDSAMYFCASRGQGQYEQYFGPGTRLTVT.

This chain joins TRBV6-5 and TRBJ1-3, with D possibly being TRBD1 (6 bases). The CDR3 covers 14 residues. Germline loops: CDR1 MNHEY, CDR2 SVGAGI. V was pared by 7 bases and J by 7 bases, with 17 bases between. The CDR3, as DNA: TGTGCCAGCACCAAAAGCGGGACACGGAACACCATATATTTT. Translation gives CASTKSGTRNTIYF.

J is TRBJ1-2 and V is TRBV14, with 9 bases that match TRBD1. Germline values: CDR1 SGHDN, CDR2 FVKESK. The V segment lost 2 bases and the J segment 4 bases; nucleotides outside the gene matches: 2. This CDR3 has 14 residues. CDR3 residues: CASSQSTGGYGYTF. DNA of the CDR3: TGTGCCAGCAGCCAATCGACAGGGGGCTATGGCTACACCTTC.

This chain joins TRBV5-4 and TRBJ2-3; no clear D. The CDR3 has 14 residues. The germline V and J ends were trimmed by 3 bases and 4 bases, with 12 bases remaining between them. Looked up from germline, CDR1 is SGHNT and CDR2 is YYREEE (reference sequence). Here the CDR3 DNA reads TGTGCCAGCAGCTGGAAACGAGCGCCAGATACGCAGTATTTT. Its protein product is CASSWKRAPDTQYF.

This chain links TRBV11-2 with TRBJ1-2, with 9 bases identical to TRBD1. The germline gives CDR1 SGHAT, CDR2 FQNNGV. The V segment lost 5 bases and the J segment 0 bases; nucleotides outside the gene matches: 10. The CDR3 consists of 17 residues. The CDR3 loop is CASSEHGTGWANYGYTF. The CDR3 DNA sequence: TGTGCCAGCAGCGAACACGGGACAGGGTGGGCTAACTATGGCTACACCTTC.

The chain links TRBV6-5 to TRBJ2-5; 9 nucleotides match TRBD1. The ends lost 6 bases at V and 4 bases at J; junction bases unmatched: 3. The CDR3 totals 13 residues. Germline CDR1 reads MNHEY; CDR2 reads SVGAGI. CDR3 region: CASRGTGRETQYF. The CDR3 DNA follows: TGTGCCAGCAGGGGGACAGGGAGAGAGACCCAGTACTTC.

The gene calls are TRBV11-2 and TRBJ2-7, with no clear D. Trimming shortened V by 5 bases and J by 5 bases, and 16 bases separated the two germline ends. The CDR3 length is 14 residues. Germline CDR1 SGHAT, CDR2 FQNNGV. The CDR3 sequence is CASSTPASRNEQYF. Written as DNA, the CDR3 is TGTGCCAGCAGCACTCCGGCCTCGAGGAACGAGCAGTACTTC.

The chain employs TRBV11-2 and TRBJ2-2, with D uncertain. Trimming cost V 7 bases and J 6 bases, with 15 bases left between them. The length of the CDR3 is 14 residues. The germline gives CDR1 SGHAT, CDR2 FQNNGV. The CDR3 DNA reads TGTGCCAGCATCACTCTGAGTACGGCCGGGGAGCTGTTTTTT. It yields the protein CASITLSTAGELFF.

The chain links TRBV7-6 to TRBJ2-1, with 9 positions matching TRBD1. This CDR3 contains 14 residues. Germline values: CDR1 SGHVS, CDR2 FNYEAQ. Losses at the gene ends were 6 bases for V and 6 bases for J; bases not matched to a gene: 6. As DNA, the CDR3 is TGTGCCAGCAGAGGGACAGGGAGGGGCAATGAGCAGTTCTTC. Its translation: CASRGTGRGNEQFF.

The chain employs TRBV5-1 and TRBJ2-1; tentatively, D is TRBD2 (6 bases). The CDR3 consists of 16 residues. The germline V and J ends were trimmed by 0 bases and 6 bases, with 16 bases remaining between them. CDR1 is SGHRS, CDR2 YFSETQ, per germline. The chain's CDR3 is CASSLGVSGVINEQFF. The CDR3 DNA is TGCGCCAGCAGCTTGGGGGTATCGGGAGTCATCAATGAGCAGTTCTTC. Combining the CDR3 with reference TRBV5-1 and TRBJ2-1 gives the whole variable domain KAGVTQTPRYLIKTRGQQVTLSCSPISGHRSVSWYQQTPGQGLQFLFEYFSETQRNKGNFPGRFSGRQFSNSRSEMNVSTLELGDSALYLCASSLGVSGVINEQFFGPGTRLTVL.

This chain links TRBV9 with TRBJ2-7; TRBD2 matches 8 bases. The CDR3 is 18 amino acids. V lost 3 bases, J lost 2 bases, and 16 bases stayed unmatched. CDR1 and CDR2 from the germline V gene are SGDLS and YYNGEE. The CDR3 loop reads CASSGGPSAGGPPYEQYF. DNA for the CDR3: TGTGCCAGCAGCGGCGGTCCTTCGGCGGGAGGTCCCCCCTACGAGCAGTACTTC.

This clone has only a few counts. CDR3 bases: TGTGCCAGCAGTTCACTTACAGGGTTAGCCTACGAGCAGTACTTC. Translation gives CASSSLTGLAYEQYF. The genes are TRBV6-5 and TRBJ2-7; tentatively, D is TRBD1 (6 bases). Germline V gives CDR1 MNHEY, CDR2 SVGAGI. Trimming left V 4 bases short and J 2 bases short, with 15 bases between. This CDR3 is 15 amino acids long.

The genes are TRBV5-1 and TRBJ2-7, with 8 nucleotides matching TRBD1. Germline V gene sequence: CDR1 SGHRS, CDR2 YFSETQ. CDR3 size: 14 residues. V lost 4 bases to trimming and J lost 3 bases; unmatched junction nucleotides: 6. The DNA for the CDR3 is TGCGCCAGCAGCAGGGACAGGTCTGACTACGAGCAGTACTTC. Encoded protein: CASSRDRSDYEQYF.